A selection of T cell receptor beta chains follows, all from one sample in a study of T cell repertoires in cytomegalovirus infection. Their cognate antigens are unknown. TCRdb passed the reads through MiXCR, listing each CDR3 protein once. This table holds roughly 920,000 distinct CDR3 sequences, about a third found once. The sample here was cultured CD8+ T cells from PBMCs, taken from culture after CMV antigen stimulation. The origin of the receptors is a human donor in good health (CMV status not recorded). Some clones in this sample may be carry-over from other donors' samples. The CDR3 runs from the conserved cysteine through the conserved F or W. D genes are given only for firm matches. Rows give clone size only sometimes, using once, few, many, or a class for an expanded clone.

V	J	size	D	DNA	CDR3
TRBV7-2	TRBJ1-1	many	NA	TGTGCCACCAGTAGGGTTTTGGGTGAAGCTTTCTTT	CATSRVLGEAFF
TRBV7-9	TRBJ1-2	few	NA	TGTGCCAGCGTGGATGCTGCTAACTATGGCTACACCTTC	CASVDAANYGYTF
TRBV29-1	TRBJ1-2	few	TRBD1	TGCAGCGCCGGACAGGGGGACGGCTACACCTTC	CSAGQGDGYTF
TRBV2	TRBJ2-6	NA	TRBD2	TGTGCCAGCAGTGAGGCGGGACTAAAAATCTCTGGGGCCAACGTCCTGACTTTC	CASSEAGLKISGANVLTF
TRBV7-6	TRBJ2-2	many	NA	TGTGCCAGCAGCTCGGGACCAAACACCGGGGAGCTGTTTTTT	CASSSGPNTGELFF
TRBV20-1	TRBJ1-4	NA	NA	TGCAGTGCTAGAAAGAGGTTCTTTGCAGGGACGGAAAAACTGTTTTTT	CSARKRFFAGTEKLFF
TRBV27	TRBJ2-3	NA	TRBD2	TGTGCCAGCAGTTTAAAGCGGGGGCTCACAGATACGCAGTATTTT	CASSLKRGLTDTQYF
TRBV24-1	TRBJ2-5	NA	NA	TGTGCCACCAGTGATGGAAGGGTGTGGGAGACCCAGTACTTC	CATSDGRVWETQYF
TRBV19	TRBJ1-3	few	NA	TGTGCCAGTAGTCAAATTTCTGGAAACACCATATATTTT	CASSQISGNTIYF
TRBV12-5	TRBJ2-7	NA	NA	TGTGCTAGTGGGATACAGGGTTACTACGAGCAGTACTTC	CASGIQGYYEQYF
TRBV7-3	TRBJ2-7	few	NA	TGTGCCAGCAGCCAAGTCTCCTACGAGCAGTACTTC	CASSQVSYEQYF
TRBV6-1	TRBJ2-1	NA	TRBD2	TGTGCCAGCAGCTTCCTAGCGGAGTCCTACAATGAGCAGTTCTTC	CASSFLAESYNEQFF
TRBV7-9	TRBJ2-3	few	TRBD1	TGTGCCAGCAGCCCTTGGACAGGGACTAGCACAGATACGCAGTATTTT	CASSPWTGTSTDTQYF
TRBV6-2/TRBV6-3	TRBJ1-1	NA	NA	TGTGCCAGCAGTTACAGAGGCCAGGAATGGGAGGCTGAAGCTTTCTTT	CASSYRGQEWEAEAFF
TRBV7-2	TRBJ2-5	many	NA	TGTGCCAGCAGCTTAGAGGGGGGTGGGCTCCAAGAGACCCAGTACTTC	CASSLEGGGLQETQYF
TRBV20-1	TRBJ2-1	NA	NA	TGCAGTGCTAGCCGGATCAATGAGCAGTTCTTC	CSASRINEQFF
TRBV7-8	TRBJ1-5	NA	NA	TGTGCCAGCAGCTCCATAGGGGTCCAGCCCCAGCATTTC	CASSSIGVQPQHF
TRBV6-5	TRBJ2-1	NA	NA	TGTGCCAGCAGTTACTCGAACAGCGGGAATGAGCAGTTCTTC	CASSYSNSGNEQFF
TRBV6-1	TRBJ1-5	many	NA	TGTGCCAGCAAAGACAGTTGGAATCAGCCCCAGCATTTT	CASKDSWNQPQHF
TRBV24-1	TRBJ2-1	few	TRBD2	TGTGCCACCAGTGACCCCGGGACTAGCGGGGGGGACTTGTTCTTC	CATSDPGTSGGDLFF
TRBV19	TRBJ2-1	NA	TRBD2	TGTGCCAGTAGTACCTTTATAGCGGGGGGGCCCTACAATGAGCAGTTCTTC	CASSTFIAGGPYNEQFF
TRBV7-8	TRBJ2-5	few	NA	TGTGCCAGCAGCTTAGAATGGTTAGGGGCGGAGGAGACCCAGTACTTC	CASSLEWLGAEETQYF
TRBV19	TRBJ2-1	NA	NA	TGTGCCAGTAGTATAGATTTGGGGACTGGCTCCTACAATGAGCAGTTCTTC	CASSIDLGTGSYNEQFF
TRBV25-1	TRBJ1-2	once	NA	TGTGCCAGCAGCCCCTCCCTGGGTTGGGGCTACACCTTC	CASSPSLGWGYTF
TRBV2	TRBJ1-2	NA	NA	TGTGCCATGCGGGACACCGGATATTATGGCTACACCTTC	CAMRDTGYYGYTF
TRBV6-6	TRBJ2-3	NA	TRBD2	TGTGCCAGCACCCCAAACCCGTTTAGCGGGGGGGGCACAGATACGCAGTATTTT	CASTPNPFSGGGTDTQYF
TRBV6-6	TRBJ2-5	few	TRBD2	TGTGCCAGCAGTCCAAGCGGGGGGGCCTTTCTAAGGGAGACCCAGTACTTC	CASSPSGGAFLRETQYF
TRBV2	TRBJ2-3	few	TRBD1	TGTGCCAGCGAGGGACAGAGGATCACAGATACGCAGTATTTT	CASEGQRITDTQYF
TRBV7-2	TRBJ2-6	many	NA	TGTGCCAGCAGCTTAATTATTGACAGGAAACAATCTGGGGCCAACGTCCTGACTTTC	CASSLIIDRKQSGANVLTF
TRBV24-1	TRBJ2-2	NA	NA	TGTGCCACCAGTGAACAGTCGAACACCGGGGAGCTGTTTTTT	CATSEQSNTGELFF
TRBV4-3	TRBJ1-1	few	NA	TGCGCCAGCAGCCAAGATTTGGGGCTTGAGAACACTGAAGCTTTCTTT	CASSQDLGLENTEAFF
TRBV10-2	TRBJ2-7	NA	TRBD2	TGCGCCAGCAGCGGACTAGCGGGGGGGCGCGAGCAGTACTTC	CASSGLAGGREQYF
TRBV4-1	TRBJ1-1	once	NA	TGCGCCAGCAGCCAAAAGACAGAGAACACTGAAGCTTTCTTT	CASSQKTENTEAFF
TRBV4-2	TRBJ2-3	NA	NA	TGTGCCAGCAGCCAAGATAAGCGGGGCACAGATACGCAGTATTTT	CASSQDKRGTDTQYF
TRBV10-3	TRBJ1-1	few	NA	TGTGCCATCAGGATCAGTTTAGGAAGAGACACTGAAGCTTTCTTT	CAIRISLGRDTEAFF
TRBV3-1	TRBJ1-1	NA	NA	TGTGCCAGCAGCCAAGTCGGGGCAGGGTTGACTGAAGCTTTCTTT	CASSQVGAGLTEAFF
TRBV25-1	TRBJ1-2	few	NA	TGTGCCAGCAGTGAATGGGGGGTCCTTAACTATGGCTACACCTTC	CASSEWGVLNYGYTF
TRBV12-3/TRBV12-4	TRBJ2-3	NA	TRBD1	TGTGCCAGCAGTTCGCCTACCTCCGGGACAGAAGTCTCGGGAGATACGCAGTATTTT	CASSSPTSGTEVSGDTQYF
TRBV6-1	TRBJ1-6	NA	NA	TGTGCCAGCAGTGAGGTTAGGACAGTTAATTCACCCCTCCACTTT	CASSEVRTVNSPLHF
TRBV6-1	TRBJ2-7	few	NA	TGTGCCAGCAGTGAAATCCAGGGAGGTCCCTACGAGCAGTACTTC	CASSEIQGGPYEQYF
TRBV7-8	TRBJ1-4	many	TRBD1	TGTGCCAGCAGCCACCGGACAGGGGGGTCAACTAATGAAAAACTGTTTTTT	CASSHRTGGSTNEKLFF
TRBV7-6	TRBJ2-1	few	TRBD1	TGTGCCAGCAGCTTAGGCCCCAGGGGGACAGGGCCCAACAATGAGCAGTTCTTC	CASSLGPRGTGPNNEQFF
TRBV5-4	TRBJ1-1	NA	NA	TGTGCCAGCAGCTTGGCCAGGGAGCTGAACACTGAAGCTTTCTTT	CASSLARELNTEAFF
TRBV4-3	TRBJ1-3	NA	NA	TGCGCCAGCAGCCAAGCACAGGGTGGAAACACCATATATTTT	CASSQAQGGNTIYF
TRBV5-1	TRBJ2-1	NA	TRBD2	TGCGCCAGCAGCGGGGGACTAGCGGGGTACTCCTACAATGAGCAGTTCTTC	CASSGGLAGYSYNEQFF
TRBV7-9	TRBJ2-3	few	TRBD2	TGTGCCAGCACAGGACTAGCCCCAGATACGCAGTATTTT	CASTGLAPDTQYF
TRBV29-1	TRBJ2-6	NA	NA	TGCAGCGTTGAAGCTGCTGGGGCCAACGTCCTGACTTTC	CSVEAAGANVLTF
TRBV4-3	TRBJ2-3	few	TRBD2	TGCGCCAGCAGCCCCCCCGGGAGGGTGGATACGCAGTATTTT	CASSPPGRVDTQYF
TRBV15	TRBJ1-5	few	NA	TGTGCCACCAGCAGATCGGGCGGAGATCAGCCCCAGCATTTT	CATSRSGGDQPQHF
TRBV4-2	TRBJ2-5	few	NA	TGTGCCAGCAGCCAAGATAGTGGAGTCGTCTACAAGGAGACCCAGTACTTC	CASSQDSGVVYKETQYF
TRBV7-9	TRBJ2-7	many	NA	TGTGCCAGCCGGGACGGAGCCTACGAGCAGTACTTC	CASRDGAYEQYF
TRBV14	TRBJ2-7	NA	NA	TGTGCCAGCAGCCTTTTCGCGGGGGCTTACGAGCAGTACTTC	CASSLFAGAYEQYF
TRBV6-5	TRBJ2-5	few	NA	TGTGCCAGCAGTTACGGGTGGGCAGGGGACGGGGAGACCCAGTACTTC	CASSYGWAGDGETQYF
TRBV27	TRBJ1-2	few	NA	TGTGCCAGCAGCCCTTCCCGGGGCTCCCTTAACTATGGCTACACCTTC	CASSPSRGSLNYGYTF
TRBV7-8	TRBJ1-5	few	TRBD1	TGTGCCAGCAGACAGGGGGTCGGCAATCAGCCCCAGCATTTT	CASRQGVGNQPQHF